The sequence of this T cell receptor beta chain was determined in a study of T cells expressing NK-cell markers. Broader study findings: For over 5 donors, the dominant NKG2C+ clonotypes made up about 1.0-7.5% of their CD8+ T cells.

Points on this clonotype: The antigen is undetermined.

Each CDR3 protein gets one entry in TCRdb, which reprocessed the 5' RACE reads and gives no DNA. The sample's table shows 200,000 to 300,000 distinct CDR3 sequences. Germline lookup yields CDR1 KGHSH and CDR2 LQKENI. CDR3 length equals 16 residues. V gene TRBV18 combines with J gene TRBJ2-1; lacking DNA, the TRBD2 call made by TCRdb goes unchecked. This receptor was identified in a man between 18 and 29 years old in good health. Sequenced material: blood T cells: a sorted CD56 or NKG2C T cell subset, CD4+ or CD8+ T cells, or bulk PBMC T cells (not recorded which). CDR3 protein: CASSPPRLAGDNEQFF.